A selection of T cell receptor beta chains follows, all from one sample in a study of T cells after yellow fever vaccination. TCRdb re-derived calls from the 5' RACE reads in MiXCR, one entry per CDR3 protein. The sample holds about 260,000 distinct CDR3 sequences, around 5.2% seen once. The source material was CD4+ T cells sorted from PBMCs, sampled on the day of the yellow fever booster vaccination. Receptors were obtained from a man between 18 and 35 years old who received the YFV17D yellow fever vaccine. The CDR3 runs from the conserved cysteine through the conserved F or W. D genes are given only for firm matches. Some rows mark clone size as missing; the rest say once, few, many or name a class of expanded clone.

j_gene	abundance	v_gene	d_gene	CDR3nt	CDR3aa
TRBJ1-2	-	TRBV19	-	TGTGCCAGTTCCATAAGCAGGGACTATGGCTACACCTTC	CASSISRDYGYTF
TRBJ2-2	-	TRBV5-1	-	TGCGCCAGCAAGGTGGGGAACACCGGGGAGCTGTTTTTT	CASKVGNTGELFF
TRBJ2-3	-	TRBV28	-	TGTGCCAGCAGCGAGCGGAGCCCCACAGATACGCAGTATTTT	CASSERSPTDTQYF
TRBJ1-1	few	TRBV6-4	-	TGTGCCAGCAGTGACCCCGAAAACACTGAAGCTTTCTTT	CASSDPENTEAFF
TRBJ2-2	-	TRBV20-1	-	TGCAGTGCTAACGACCTGTCCGGGGAGCTGTTTTTT	CSANDLSGELFF
TRBJ1-5	few	TRBV29-1	TRBD1	TGCAGCGTAGCTGGTGGGACAGGGAGTTGGAATCAGCCCCAGCATTTT	CSVAGGTGSWNQPQHF
TRBJ1-2	-	TRBV11-2	-	TGTGCCAGCAGCCGACAGTCCCTGAGGGGCTACACCTTC	CASSRQSLRGYTF
TRBJ2-5	-	TRBV7-2	-	TGTGCCAGCAGTAACCCCTTCGGGGCCACGGCCAAGGAGACCCAGTACTTC	CASSNPFGATAKETQYF
TRBJ1-1	many	TRBV5-1	TRBD1	TGCGCCAGCAGCCGGGACAGGTGGAACACTGAAGCTTTCTTT	CASSRDRWNTEAFF
TRBJ2-7	-	TRBV7-6	-	TGTGCCAGCAGCTTGTTAAGTGCCGAAGGGTCCGAGCAGTACTTC	CASSLLSAEGSEQYF
TRBJ2-3	few	TRBV5-8	TRBD1	TGTGCCAGCAGCTCGACAGGGGCACGCACAGATACGCAGTATTTT	CASSSTGARTDTQYF
TRBJ2-1	many	TRBV5-1	-	TGCGCCAGCAGCTTGGTTGGCGGGGGCTTATACAATGAGCAGTTCTTC	CASSLVGGGLYNEQFF
TRBJ2-7	many	TRBV7-6	TRBD1	TGTGCCAGCAGCTTCCGACAGGGCAACGTCCCCGACGAGCAGTACTTC	CASSFRQGNVPDEQYF
TRBJ2-1	-	TRBV25-1	TRBD2	TGTGCCAGCAGATCACGACCGGGACTAGCGAACAATGAGCAGTTCTTC	CASRSRPGLANNEQFF
TRBJ1-2	few	TRBV2	-	TGTGCCAGCAGGGGGACCAACTATGGCTACACCTTC	CASRGTNYGYTF